This TCR beta chain is drawn from a study of blood T cell repertoires in COVID-19 (dated by TCRdb to the early 2020s). As for the study more broadly: The collaborator samples originated in the United States, Italy and Spain and spanned the acute and convalescent phases of COVID-19. The prospective study material was composed of cDNA or gDNA derived from T cells, B-cell-depleted T cells, or PBMCs. Deeply sampled blood TCRbeta repertoires from subjects exposed to, actively infected with, or recovered from COVID-19 were included in the dataset. A freely available public database, intended as a resource for researchers studying the immune response to SARS-CoV-2, is where the repertoires were released. Samples came from the ongoing ImmuneRACE study (first 160 participants) plus 1,254 subjects from 6 global collaborators. A de-identified subject ID, COVID-19 status, age in years and sex were almost always included in the sample metadata. Where HLA class I and class II types were available, the types were taken from metadata supplied by the sample provider, not from assay-based typing.

Overall results and qualifications from the work: Clinical and demographic metadata were provided uncurated, with the amount varying by source and participant.

V loses 2 bases, J loses 2 bases, and the germline ends lie 21 bases apart. CDR1 and CDR2, per the germline V gene, are SGHAT and FQNNGV. Reading from cysteine to phenylalanine, the CDR3 counts 19 amino acids. The only DNA kept is the CDR3, 57 bases in frame from the first base. TCRbeta CDR3 regions were amplified from genomic DNA by means of the immunoSEQ Assay, a bias-controlled multiplex PCR. In the paper's pipeline: Within the assay, amplification of reference gene primers was used to estimate how many nucleated cells each sample contained. To quantify the absolute abundance of each unique TCRbeta CDR3 rearrangement, sequence reads were collapsed and filtered. For each sample, productive Simpson clonality was calculated by taking the square root of Simpson's diversity index across productive rearrangements. As stored in TCRdb, this immuneACCESS dataset retains in-frame rearrangements with V and J assigned. A fraction of the clones does not appear; measured against another copy, unresolved V genes explain less than half of the discrepancy, and the remainder lacks a known reason. Clone size and V and J calls were adopted from that table, with D and trimming inferred from the DNA. The sample includes some 350,000 clones, with more than 85% observed a single time. Clones ranked in the top ten supply around 2.9% of the sample.

Collaborating institutions collected whole blood in K2EDTA tubes following their own protocols. For TCRbeta analysis, collaborators shipped samples in one of three forms: frozen whole blood, isolated PBMCs, or DNA extracted from either of those sample types. About this clone itself: Its antigen is still unknown. There are no base qualities to consult, and no much larger clone falls within one base.

This sequence was found in a human donor in a cohort sampled during active COVID-19. Here the chain combines TRBV11-2 and TRBJ2-2, and perhaps TRBD2 as D gene, on 5 matching bases. Input material: peripheral blood. At the DNA level, the sequence is TGTGCCAGCAGCTTACACCCTGTGCGGGCCAGATATAACACCGGGGAGCTGTTTTTT. Its coded protein is CASSLHPVRARYNTGELFF.